This T cell receptor (beta chain) was retrieved from a study of blood T cell repertoires in COVID-19. After removal of 8 bases from V and 4 bases from J, the junction contained 7 bases not matched to a gene. Germline CDR1 and CDR2: MNHEY and SVGAGI. The CDR3 extends over 14 amino acids. Across about two dozen US areas, participants ranged in age from about 18 to 89 years. Donors of Cohort 3 who recovered were those that had two negative PCRs, clearance, or symptom resolution. As processed by the authors: Scientists estimated how many nucleated cells there were by amplifying reference gene primers. Some clones are missing from TCRdb's copy, which holds only in-frame ones; the method was immunoSEQ multiplex PCR. For V, J and clone size, that table is used; D and trimming come from the DNA. The table lists approximately 350,000 clones, roughly 90% of them singletons.

The sequence derives from a woman aged 25 to 39 who had recovered from COVID-19. This rearrangement joins TRBV6-5 to TRBJ2-3; 9 nucleotides line up with TRBD2. Sequencing used PBMCs or T cells enriched from blood (not recorded which). The CDR3 is CASAAGGVADTQYF. The DNA of the CDR3 is TGTGCCAGCGCGGCGGGGGGGGTGGCAGATACGCAGTATTTT.